Each of the 8 T cell receptor beta chains below was sequenced from the same sample in a study of blood T cell repertoires in COVID-19. Clones were sequenced by immunoSEQ multiplex PCR, and TCRdb holds only the in-frame ones, with some missing. Found here are some 130,000 clones, more than 75% of them singletons; the top ten hold approximately 16%. The material sequenced was peripheral blood. The receptors originated from a woman in her 50s who had recovered from COVID-19.

The V and J genes are TRBV5-1 and TRBJ2-3; 7 nucleotides line up with TRBD2. CDR1 and CDR2 (germline): SGHRS, YFSETQ. The CDR3 is 15 residues long. Trimming took 6 bases from V and 2 from J; bases not matched to a gene: 9. The CDR3: CASTDLSGTTDTQYF. CDR3 bases: TGCGCCAGCACAGATCTGAGCGGGACCACAGATACGCAGTATTTT.

This clone was seen a single time. This chain links TRBV19 with TRBJ1-1, with a possible D match to TRBD1 (6 bases). The CDR3 is 14 amino acids. Germline V lookup: CDR1 LNHDA, CDR2 SQIVND (reference sequence). Trimming removed 5 bases at V and 5 bases at J, with 15 bases between. CDR3: CASSRTARETEAFF. The CDR3 DNA follows: TGTGCCAGTAGTCGGACAGCGAGGGAGACTGAAGCTTTCTTT.

The sample holds one count of this clone. This chain links TRBV5-1 with TRBJ1-2, with D perhaps TRBD1 (5 bases). The germline gives CDR1 SGHRS, CDR2 YFSETQ. This CDR3 contains 15 residues. Trimming removed 0 bases at V and 2 bases at J, with 11 bases between. The CDR3 coding sequence is TGCGCCAGCAGCTTGGCCCCTGGGGGGAACTATGGCTACACCTTC. Translating gives CASSLAPGGNYGYTF.

The chain uses TRBV2 and TRBJ2-1, with 7 bases that match TRBD1. The CDR3 length is 13 residues. Germline loops: CDR1 SNHLY, CDR2 FYNNEI. V shed 7 bases, J shed 3 bases, and the junction held 3 bases outside the gene matches. CDR3 sequence (DNA): TGTGCCAGCAAACGGGACAGCTACAATGAGCAGTTCTTC. Translating it yields CASKRDSYNEQFF.

V gene TRBV12-3 or TRBV12-4 combines with J gene TRBJ2-3; 8 bases line up with TRBD2. CDR3 length: 13 amino acids. Trimming cost V 5 bases and J 6 bases; bases outside gene matches: 4. The CDR3 protein is CASSPRGGDTQYF. The CDR3 nucleotides are TGTGCCAGCAGTCCTCGGGGGGGGGATACGCAGTATTTT.

The chain carries TRBV6-5 and TRBJ1-2; tentative D call: TRBD1 (5 bases). V lost 6 bases and J 5 bases, leaving 13 bases between the germline ends. The CDR3 loop spans 13 amino acids. CDR1 and CDR2 (germline): MNHEY, SVGAGI. The CDR3 is CASRGSRVYGYTF. The CDR3 bases are TGTGCCAGCAGGGGAAGCAGGGTTTATGGCTACACCTTC.

This chain connects TRBV6-2 or TRBV6-3 to TRBJ2-7; tentatively, D is TRBD2 (6 bases). Deletions cut 5 bases from V and 9 bases from J, with 14 bases between. CDR3 length equals 12 residues. Germline V gene data show CDR1 as MNHEY and CDR2 as SVGEGT. The CDR3 DNA reads as TGTGCCAGCAGTCATCGGGAGACGGGGCAGTACTTC. This encodes CASSHRETGQYF.

J is TRBJ2-1 and V is TRBV20-1; D may be TRBD2 (6 bases). The ends were cut back, 3 bases at V and 4 bases at J, with 19 bases in the middle. This CDR3 has 16 residues. Germline V gives CDR1 DFQATT, CDR2 SNEGSKA (reference sequence). The CDR3, as DNA: TGCAGTGCTAGTTCGTGGTCAGGAGGGTCGTACAATGAGCAGTTCTTC. It is translated as CSASSWSGGSYNEQFF.